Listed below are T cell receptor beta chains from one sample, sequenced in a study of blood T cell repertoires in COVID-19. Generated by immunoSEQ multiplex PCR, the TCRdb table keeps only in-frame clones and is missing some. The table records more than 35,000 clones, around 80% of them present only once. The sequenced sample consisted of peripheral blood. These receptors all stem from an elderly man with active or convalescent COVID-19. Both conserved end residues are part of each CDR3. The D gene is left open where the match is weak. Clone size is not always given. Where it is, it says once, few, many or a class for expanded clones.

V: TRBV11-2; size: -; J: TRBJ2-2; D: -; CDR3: CASSPRGASGTGELFF; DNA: TGTGCCAGCAGCCCACGCGGGGCGTCGGGCACCGGGGAGCTGTTTTTT
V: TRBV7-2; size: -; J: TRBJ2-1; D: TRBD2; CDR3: CASSSLSGTSGHNEQFF; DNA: TGTGCCAGCAGCTCACTATCCGGGACTAGCGGACACAATGAGCAGTTCTTC
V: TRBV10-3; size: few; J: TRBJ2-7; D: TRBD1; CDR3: CAISESKTGGPYEQYF; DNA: TGTGCCATCAGTGAATCCAAGACAGGGGGGCCCTACGAGCAGTACTTC
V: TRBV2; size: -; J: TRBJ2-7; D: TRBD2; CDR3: CASSVAGGPEEQYF; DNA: TGTGCCAGCAGTGTGGCGGGAGGGCCGGAGGAGCAGTACTTC
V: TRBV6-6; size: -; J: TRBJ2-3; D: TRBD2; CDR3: CASSIRGDTDTQYF; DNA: TGTGCCAGCAGTATCCGGGGGGACACAGATACGCAGTATTTT
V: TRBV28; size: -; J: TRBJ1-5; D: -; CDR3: CASSIGRGGQPQHF; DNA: TGTGCCAGCAGTATCGGACGGGGAGGACAGCCCCAGCATTTT
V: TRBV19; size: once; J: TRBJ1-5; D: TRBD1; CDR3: CASSILDRAGRNQPQHF; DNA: TGTGCCAGTAGTATTCTGGACAGGGCAGGGCGCAATCAGCCCCAGCATTTT
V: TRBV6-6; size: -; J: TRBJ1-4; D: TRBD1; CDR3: CASSRPGTDEKLFF; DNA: TGTGCCAGCAGTCGCCCCGGGACAGATGAAAAACTGTTTTTT
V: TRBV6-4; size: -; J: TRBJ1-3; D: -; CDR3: CASSDSRKGAYPGNTIYF; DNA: TGTGCCAGCAGTGACTCAAGGAAAGGGGCCTATCCTGGAAACACCATATATTTT
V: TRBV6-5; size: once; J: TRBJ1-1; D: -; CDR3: CASERGRGNAEAFF; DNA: TGTGCCAGCGAAAGAGGGAGGGGGAACGCTGAAGCTTTCTTT
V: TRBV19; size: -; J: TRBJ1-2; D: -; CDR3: CASSIGGYYGYTF; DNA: TGTGCCAGTAGTATCGGGGGGTACTATGGCTACACCTTC
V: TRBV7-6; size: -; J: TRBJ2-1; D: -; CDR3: CASSFSENRGNEQFF; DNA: TGTGCCAGCAGCTTTTCCGAAAATAGGGGGAATGAGCAGTTCTTC
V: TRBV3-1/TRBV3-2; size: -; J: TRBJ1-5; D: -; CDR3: CASSQDRGGKPQHF; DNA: TGTGCCAGCAGCCAAGACAGGGGTGGGAAGCCCCAGCATTTT
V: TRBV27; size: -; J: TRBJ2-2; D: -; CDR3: CASSLIAGRNTGELFF; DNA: TGTGCCAGCAGTTTAATCGCAGGGCGGAACACCGGGGAGCTGTTTTTT
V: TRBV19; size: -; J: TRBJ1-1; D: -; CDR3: CASSIFGSAEAFF; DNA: TGTGCCAGTAGTATCTTCGGGAGCGCTGAAGCTTTCTTT
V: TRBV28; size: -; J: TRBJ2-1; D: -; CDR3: CASSSQQYNEQFF; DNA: TGTGCCAGCAGTTCCCAACAGTACAATGAGCAGTTCTTC
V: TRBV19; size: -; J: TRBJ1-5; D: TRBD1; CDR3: CASSMVGTGVQPQHF; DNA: TGTGCCAGTAGTATGGTTGGGACAGGGGTTCAGCCCCAGCATTTT
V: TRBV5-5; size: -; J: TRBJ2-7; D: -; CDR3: CASSLDVSSYEQYF; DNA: TGTGCCAGCAGCTTGGACGTTAGCTCCTACGAGCAGTACTTC
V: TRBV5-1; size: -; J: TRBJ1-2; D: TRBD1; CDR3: CASSLAGQGAVGYTF; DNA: TGCGCCAGCAGCTTGGCGGGACAGGGGGCCGTTGGCTACACCTTC
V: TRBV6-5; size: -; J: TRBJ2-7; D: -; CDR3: CASSWTEAYEQYF; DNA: TGTGCCAGCAGTTGGACAGAAGCCTACGAGCAGTACTTC
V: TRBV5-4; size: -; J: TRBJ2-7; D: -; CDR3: CASSLGYTASASYEQYF; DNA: TGTGCCAGCAGCTTGGGGTACACGGCTAGCGCTTCCTACGAGCAGTACTTC
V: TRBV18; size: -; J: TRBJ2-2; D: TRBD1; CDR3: CASSRGPGQGNTNTGELFF; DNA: TGTGCCAGCTCACGGGGGCCGGGACAGGGAAATACGAACACCGGGGAGCTGTTTTTT
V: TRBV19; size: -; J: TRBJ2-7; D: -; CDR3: CASSYRDTTYEQYF; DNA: TGTGCCAGTAGTTACCGGGACACAACCTACGAGCAGTACTTC
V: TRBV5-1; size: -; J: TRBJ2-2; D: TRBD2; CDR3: CASSSRAAGHTGELFF; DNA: TGCGCCAGCAGCTCCAGGGCAGCGGGGCACACCGGGGAGCTGTTTTTT
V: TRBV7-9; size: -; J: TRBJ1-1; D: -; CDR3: CASSLEGRNTEAFF; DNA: TGTGCCAGCAGCTTAGAAGGGAGGAACACTGAAGCTTTCTTT
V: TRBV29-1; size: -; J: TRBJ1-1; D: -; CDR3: CSVNGVTEAFF; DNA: TGCAGTGTTAACGGGGTCACTGAAGCTTTCTTT